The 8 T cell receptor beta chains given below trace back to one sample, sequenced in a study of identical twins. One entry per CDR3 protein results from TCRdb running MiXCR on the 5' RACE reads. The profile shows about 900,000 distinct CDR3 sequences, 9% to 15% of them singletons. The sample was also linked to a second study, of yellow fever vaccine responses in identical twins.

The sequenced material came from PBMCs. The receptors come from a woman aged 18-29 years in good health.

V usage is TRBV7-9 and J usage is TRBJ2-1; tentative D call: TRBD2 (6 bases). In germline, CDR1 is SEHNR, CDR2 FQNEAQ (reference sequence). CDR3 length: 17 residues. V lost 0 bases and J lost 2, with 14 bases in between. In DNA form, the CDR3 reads TGTGCCAGCAGCTTAGCCGGGACTCCGGAACCCTACAATGAGCAGTTCTTC. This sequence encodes CASSLAGTPEPYNEQFF.

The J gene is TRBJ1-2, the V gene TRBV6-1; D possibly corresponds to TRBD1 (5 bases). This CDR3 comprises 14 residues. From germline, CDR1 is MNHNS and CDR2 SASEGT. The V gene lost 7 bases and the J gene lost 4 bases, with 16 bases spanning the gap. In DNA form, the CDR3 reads TGTGCCAGCAAACAGGACCTATCGATCTATGGCTACACCTTC. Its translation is CASKQDLSIYGYTF.

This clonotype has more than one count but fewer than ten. CDR3 sequence: CASSFEWDSLGPQYF. CDR3 sequence (DNA): TGTGCCAGCAGTTTTGAATGGGACAGCCTCGGGCCGCAGTATTTT. V is TRBV28 and J is TRBJ2-3, with 7 bases lining up with TRBD1. The V gene's germline CDR1 is MDHEN and CDR2 SYDVKM. The CDR3 has 15 residues. V lost 3 bases and J lost 10; bases outside the gene matches: 13.

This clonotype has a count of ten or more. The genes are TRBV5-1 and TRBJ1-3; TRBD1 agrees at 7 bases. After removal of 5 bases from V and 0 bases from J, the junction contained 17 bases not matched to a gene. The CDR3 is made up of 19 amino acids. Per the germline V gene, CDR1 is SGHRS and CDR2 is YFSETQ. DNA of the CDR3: TGCGCCAGCAGACCAGAACAGGGGACAGTACCACGCTCTGGAAACACCATATATTTT. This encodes CASRPEQGTVPRSGNTIYF.

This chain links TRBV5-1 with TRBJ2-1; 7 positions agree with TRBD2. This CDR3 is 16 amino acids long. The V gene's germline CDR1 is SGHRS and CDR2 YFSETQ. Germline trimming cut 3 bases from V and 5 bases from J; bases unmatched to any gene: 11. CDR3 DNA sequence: TGCGCCAGCAGCTCGGGAGGTACTCTAGCGGACAATGAGCAGTTCTTC. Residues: CASSSGGTLADNEQFF.

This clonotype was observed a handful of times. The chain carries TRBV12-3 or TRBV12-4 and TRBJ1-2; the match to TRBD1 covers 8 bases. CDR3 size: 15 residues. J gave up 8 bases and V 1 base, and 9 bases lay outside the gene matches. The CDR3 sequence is CASSLGTGRRLGYTF. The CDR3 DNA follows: TGTGCCAGCAGTTTAGGGACAGGGCGGCGGTTGGGCTACACCTTC.

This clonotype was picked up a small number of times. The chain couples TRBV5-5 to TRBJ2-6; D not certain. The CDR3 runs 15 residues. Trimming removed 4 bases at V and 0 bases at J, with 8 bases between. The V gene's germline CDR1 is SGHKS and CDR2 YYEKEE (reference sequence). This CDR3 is CASSHTYSGANVLTF. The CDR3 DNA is TGTGCCAGCAGCCATACCTACTCTGGGGCCAACGTCCTGACTTTC.

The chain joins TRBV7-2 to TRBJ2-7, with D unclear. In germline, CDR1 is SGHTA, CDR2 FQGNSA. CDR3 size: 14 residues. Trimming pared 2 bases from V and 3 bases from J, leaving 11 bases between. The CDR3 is CASSLHPVSYEQYF. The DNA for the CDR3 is TGTGCCAGCAGCTTACACCCCGTTAGCTACGAGCAGTACTTC.